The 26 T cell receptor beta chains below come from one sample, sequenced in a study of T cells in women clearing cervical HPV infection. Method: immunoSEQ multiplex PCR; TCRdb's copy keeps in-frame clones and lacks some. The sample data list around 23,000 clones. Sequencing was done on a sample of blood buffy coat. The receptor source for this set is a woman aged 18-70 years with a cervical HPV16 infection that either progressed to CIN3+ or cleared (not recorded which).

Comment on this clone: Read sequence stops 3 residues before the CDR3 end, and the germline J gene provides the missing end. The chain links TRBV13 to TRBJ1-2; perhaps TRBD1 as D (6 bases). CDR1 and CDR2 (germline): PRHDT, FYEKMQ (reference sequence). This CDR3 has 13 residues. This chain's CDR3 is CASSSQGRGGYTF. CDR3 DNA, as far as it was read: TGTGCCAGCAGCTCCCAGGGGAGGGGAGGC.

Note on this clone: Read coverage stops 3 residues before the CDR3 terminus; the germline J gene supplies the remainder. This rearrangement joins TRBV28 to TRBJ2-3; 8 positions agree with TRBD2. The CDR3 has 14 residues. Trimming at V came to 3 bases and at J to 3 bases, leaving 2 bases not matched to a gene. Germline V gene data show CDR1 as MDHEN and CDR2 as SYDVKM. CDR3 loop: CASSFSSGTDTQYF. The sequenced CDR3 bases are TGTGCCAGCAGTTTTTCTAGCGGGACAGATACG.

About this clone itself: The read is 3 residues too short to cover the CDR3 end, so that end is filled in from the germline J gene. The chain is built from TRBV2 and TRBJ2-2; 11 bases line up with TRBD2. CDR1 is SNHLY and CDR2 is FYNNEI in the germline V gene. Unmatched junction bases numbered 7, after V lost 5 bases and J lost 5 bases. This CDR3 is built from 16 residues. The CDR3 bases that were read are TGTGCCAGCAGTCAACTAGCGGGAGTTGGAACCGGGGAG. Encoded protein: CASSQLAGVGTGE. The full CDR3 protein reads CASSQLAGVGTGELFF. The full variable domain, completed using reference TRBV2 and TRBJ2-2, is EPEVTQTPSHQVTQMGQEVILRCVPISNHLYFYWYRQILGQKVEFLVSFYNNEISEKSEIFDDQFSVERPDGSNFTLKIRSTKLEDSAMYFCASSQLAGVGTGELFFGEGSRLTVL.

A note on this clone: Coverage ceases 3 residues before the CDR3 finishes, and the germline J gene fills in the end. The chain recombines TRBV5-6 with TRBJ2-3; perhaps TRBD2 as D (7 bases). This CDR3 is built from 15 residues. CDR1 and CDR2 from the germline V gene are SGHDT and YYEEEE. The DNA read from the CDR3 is TGTGCCAGCAGCCCCCCCCGGGGGGCCAGGGAGACG. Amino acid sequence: CASSPPRGARET. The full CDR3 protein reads CASSPPRGARETQYF.

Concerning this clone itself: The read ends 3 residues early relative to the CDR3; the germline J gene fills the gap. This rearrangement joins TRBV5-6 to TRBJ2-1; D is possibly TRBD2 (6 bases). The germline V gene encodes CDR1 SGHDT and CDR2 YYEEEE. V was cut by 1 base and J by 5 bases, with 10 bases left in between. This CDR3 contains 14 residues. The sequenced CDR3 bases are TGTGCCAGCAGCTTGAACGCGGGAAACAATGAG. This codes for CASSLNAGNNE. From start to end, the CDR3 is CASSLNAGNNEQFF.

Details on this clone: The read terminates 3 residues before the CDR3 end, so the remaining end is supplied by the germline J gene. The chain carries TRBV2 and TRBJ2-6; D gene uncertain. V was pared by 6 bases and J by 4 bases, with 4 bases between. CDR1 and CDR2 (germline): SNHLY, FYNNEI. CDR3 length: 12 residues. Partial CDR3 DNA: TGTGCCAGCAGGTCGGGGGCCAACGTC. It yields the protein CASRSGANV. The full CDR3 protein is CASRSGANVLTF.

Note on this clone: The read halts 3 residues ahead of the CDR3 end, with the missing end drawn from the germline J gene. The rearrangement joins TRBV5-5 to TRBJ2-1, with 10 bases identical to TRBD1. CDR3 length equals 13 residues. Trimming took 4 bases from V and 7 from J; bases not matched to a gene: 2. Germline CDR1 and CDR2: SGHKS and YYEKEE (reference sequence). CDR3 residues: CASSMDRGNEQFF. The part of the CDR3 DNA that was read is TGTGCCAGCAGCATGGACAGGGGGAATGAG.

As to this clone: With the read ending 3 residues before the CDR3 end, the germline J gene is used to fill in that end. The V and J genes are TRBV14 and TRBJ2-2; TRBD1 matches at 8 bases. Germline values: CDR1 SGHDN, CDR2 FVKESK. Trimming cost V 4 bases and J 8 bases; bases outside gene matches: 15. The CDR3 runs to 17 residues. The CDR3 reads CASSREGLDRVSGELFF. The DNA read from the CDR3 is TGTGCCAGCAGCCGAGAGGGTCTGGACAGGGTTTCGGGGGAG.

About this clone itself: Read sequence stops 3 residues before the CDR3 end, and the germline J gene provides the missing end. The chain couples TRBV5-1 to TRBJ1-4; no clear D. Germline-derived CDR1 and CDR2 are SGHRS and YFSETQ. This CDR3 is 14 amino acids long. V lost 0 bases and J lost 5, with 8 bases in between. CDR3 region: CASSLAGENEKLFF. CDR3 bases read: TGCGCCAGCAGCTTGGCCGGTGAGAATGAAAAA.

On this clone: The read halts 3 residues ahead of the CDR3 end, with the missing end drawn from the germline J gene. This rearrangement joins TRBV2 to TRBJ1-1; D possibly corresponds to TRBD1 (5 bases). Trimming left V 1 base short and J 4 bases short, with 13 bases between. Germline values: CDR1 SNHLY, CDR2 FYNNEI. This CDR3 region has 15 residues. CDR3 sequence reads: CASSEVRALGTEAFF. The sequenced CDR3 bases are TGTGCCAGCAGTGAAGTCAGGGCCCTGGGCACTGAA.

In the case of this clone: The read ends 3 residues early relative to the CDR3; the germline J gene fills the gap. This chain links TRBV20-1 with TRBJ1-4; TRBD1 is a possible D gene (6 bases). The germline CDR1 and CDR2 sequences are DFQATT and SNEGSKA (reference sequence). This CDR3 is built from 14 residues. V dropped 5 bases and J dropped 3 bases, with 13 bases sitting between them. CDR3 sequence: CSADNRASNEKLFF. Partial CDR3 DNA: TGCAGTGCTGATAACAGGGCTTCTAATGAAAAA.

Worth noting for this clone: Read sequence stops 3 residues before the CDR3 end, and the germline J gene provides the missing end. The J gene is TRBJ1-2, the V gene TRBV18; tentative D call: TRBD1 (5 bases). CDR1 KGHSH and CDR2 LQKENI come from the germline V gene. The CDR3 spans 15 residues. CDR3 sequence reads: CASSRHKGTSDDYTF. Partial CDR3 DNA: TGTGCCAGCTCACGACATAAAGGGACTAGCGATGAC. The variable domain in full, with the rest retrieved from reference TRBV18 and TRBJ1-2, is NAGVMQNPRHLVRRRGQEARLRCSPMKGHSHVYWYRQLPEEGLKFMVYLQKENIIDESGMPKERFSAEFPKEGPSILRIQQVVRGDSAAYFCASSRHKGTSDDYTFGSGTRLTVV.

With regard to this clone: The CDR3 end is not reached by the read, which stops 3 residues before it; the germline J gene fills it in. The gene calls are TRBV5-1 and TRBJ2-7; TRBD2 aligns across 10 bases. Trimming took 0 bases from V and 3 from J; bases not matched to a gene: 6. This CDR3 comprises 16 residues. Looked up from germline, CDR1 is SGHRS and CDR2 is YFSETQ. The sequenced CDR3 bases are TGCGCCAGCAGCTTGGAGAGGGTAGCGGGAGGCTACGAG. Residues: CASSLERVAGGYE. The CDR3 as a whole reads CASSLERVAGGYEQYF.

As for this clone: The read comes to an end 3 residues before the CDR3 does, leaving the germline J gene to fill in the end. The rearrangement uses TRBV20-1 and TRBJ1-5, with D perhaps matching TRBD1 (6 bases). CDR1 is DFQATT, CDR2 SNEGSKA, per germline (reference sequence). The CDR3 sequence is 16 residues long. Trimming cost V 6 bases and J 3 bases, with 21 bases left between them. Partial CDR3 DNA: TGCAGTGCAACCACCCTAGGACAGCCCTTCAATCAGCCC. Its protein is CSATTLGQPFNQP. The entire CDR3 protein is CSATTLGQPFNQPQHF.

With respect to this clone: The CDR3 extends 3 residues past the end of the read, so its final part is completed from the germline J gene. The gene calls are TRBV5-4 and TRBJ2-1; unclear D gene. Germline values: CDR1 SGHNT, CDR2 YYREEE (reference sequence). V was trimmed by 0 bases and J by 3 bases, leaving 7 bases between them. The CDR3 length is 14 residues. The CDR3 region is CASSLGLDYNEQFF. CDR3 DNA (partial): TGTGCCAGCAGCTTGGGGCTAGACTACAATGAG.

CDR3 amino acids: CASSLVGRTNEKLFF. The CDR3 DNA, read in part, is TGTGCCAGCAGCTTAGTAGGCCGTACTAATGAAAAG. The rearrangement links TRBV7-9 to TRBJ2-2; D ambiguous. The read finishes 3 residues shy of the CDR3 end, and the germline J gene is used to complete it. The CDR3 runs to 15 residues. Germline V gene lookup returns CDR1 SEHNR and CDR2 FQNEAQ (reference sequence).

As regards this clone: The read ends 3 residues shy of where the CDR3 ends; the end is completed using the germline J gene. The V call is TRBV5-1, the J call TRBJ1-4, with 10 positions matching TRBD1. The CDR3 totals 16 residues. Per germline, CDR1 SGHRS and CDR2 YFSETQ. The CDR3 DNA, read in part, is TGCGCCAGCAGCTCGAGGGACAGGGGTGGGTATTCACCA. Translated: CASSSRDRGGYSP. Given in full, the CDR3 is CASSSRDRGGYSPLFF.

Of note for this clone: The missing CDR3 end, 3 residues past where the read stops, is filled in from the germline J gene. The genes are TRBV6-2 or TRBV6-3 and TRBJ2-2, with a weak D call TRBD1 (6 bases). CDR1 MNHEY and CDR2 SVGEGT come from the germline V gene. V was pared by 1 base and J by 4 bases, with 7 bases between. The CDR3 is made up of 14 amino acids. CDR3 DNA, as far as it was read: TGTGCCAGCAGTTACTTAGGGGGCACCGGGGAG. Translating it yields CASSYLGGTGE. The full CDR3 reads CASSYLGGTGELFF.

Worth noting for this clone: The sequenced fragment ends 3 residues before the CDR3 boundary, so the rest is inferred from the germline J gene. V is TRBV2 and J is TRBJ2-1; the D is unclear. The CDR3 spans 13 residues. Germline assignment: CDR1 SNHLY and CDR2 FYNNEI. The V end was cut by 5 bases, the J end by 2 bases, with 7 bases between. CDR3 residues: CASSPGPYNEQFF. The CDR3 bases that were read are TGTGCCAGCAGTCCCGGTCCCTACAATGAG.

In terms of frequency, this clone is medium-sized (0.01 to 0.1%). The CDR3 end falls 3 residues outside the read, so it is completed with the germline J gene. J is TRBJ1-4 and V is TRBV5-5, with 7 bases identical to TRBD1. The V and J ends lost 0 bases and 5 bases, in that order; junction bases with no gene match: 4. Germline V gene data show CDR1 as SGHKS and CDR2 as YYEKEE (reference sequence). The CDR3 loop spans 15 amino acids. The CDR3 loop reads CASSLAGTENEKLFF. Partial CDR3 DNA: TGTGCCAGCAGCTTGGCTGGGACAGAAAATGAAAAA.

The CDR3: CARPPLDTYTF. The sequenced CDR3 bases are TGTGCCAGACCCCCCCTAGATACC. This chain uses TRBV19 with TRBJ1-2; unclear D gene. The read falls 3 residues short of the CDR3 end, and the missing part is taken from the germline J gene. CDR3 length: 11 amino acids. The germline V gene has CDR1 LNHDA and CDR2 SQIVND (reference sequence).

CDR3 bases read: TGTGCCAGCAGTTTATCAAGGACTCTTTCTGAG. Protein sequence: CASSLSRTLSE. The entire CDR3 sequence reads CASSLSRTLSEQFF. The chain employs TRBV12-3 or TRBV12-4 and TRBJ2-1; maybe TRBD2 (5 bases). The read is 3 residues too short to cover the CDR3 end, so that end is filled in from the germline J gene. Trimming cost V 2 bases and J 9 bases, with 14 bases left between them. The length of the CDR3 is 14 residues.

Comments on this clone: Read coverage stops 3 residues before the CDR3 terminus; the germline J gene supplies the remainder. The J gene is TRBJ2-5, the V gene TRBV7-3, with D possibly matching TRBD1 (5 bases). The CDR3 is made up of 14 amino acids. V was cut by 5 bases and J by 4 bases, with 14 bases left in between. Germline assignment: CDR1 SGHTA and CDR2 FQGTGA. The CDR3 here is CASSPSLQGETQYF. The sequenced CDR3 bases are TGTGCCAGCAGCCCAAGCCTGCAGGGAGAGACC.

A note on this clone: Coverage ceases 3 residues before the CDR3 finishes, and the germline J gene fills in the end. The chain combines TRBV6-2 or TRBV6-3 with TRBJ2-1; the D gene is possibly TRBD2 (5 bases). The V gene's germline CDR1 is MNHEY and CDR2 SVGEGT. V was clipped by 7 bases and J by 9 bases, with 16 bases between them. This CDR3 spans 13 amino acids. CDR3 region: CASTIRPAGEQFF. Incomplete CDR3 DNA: TGTGCCAGCACCATACGGCCTGCGGGTGAG.

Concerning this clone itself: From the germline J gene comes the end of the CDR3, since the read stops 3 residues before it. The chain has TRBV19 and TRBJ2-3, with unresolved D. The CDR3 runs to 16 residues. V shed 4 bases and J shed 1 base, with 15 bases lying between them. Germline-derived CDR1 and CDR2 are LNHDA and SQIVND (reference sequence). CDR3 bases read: TGTGCCAGTAGTACCCCCGTCCCGACTGGCACAGATACG. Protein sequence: CASSTPVPTGTDT. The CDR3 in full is CASSTPVPTGTDTQYF.

The CDR3 protein is CASSGQVITEAFF. The part of the CDR3 DNA that was read is TGTGCCAGCAGTGGACAGGTAATCACTGAA. The chain joins TRBV6-1 to TRBJ1-1, with D perhaps TRBD1 (6 bases). The missing CDR3 end, 3 residues past where the read stops, is filled in from the germline J gene. CDR3 length equals 13 residues. In germline, CDR1 is MNHNS, CDR2 SASEGT. V lost 4 bases and J lost 4, with 10 bases in between.